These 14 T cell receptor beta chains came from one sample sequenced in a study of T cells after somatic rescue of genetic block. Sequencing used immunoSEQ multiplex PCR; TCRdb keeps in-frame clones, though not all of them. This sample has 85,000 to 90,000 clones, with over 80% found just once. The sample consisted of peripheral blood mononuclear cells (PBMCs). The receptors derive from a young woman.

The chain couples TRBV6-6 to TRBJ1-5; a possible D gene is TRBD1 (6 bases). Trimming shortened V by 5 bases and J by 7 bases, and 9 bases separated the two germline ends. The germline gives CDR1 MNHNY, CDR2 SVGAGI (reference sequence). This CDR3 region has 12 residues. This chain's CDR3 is CASSDRNQPQHF. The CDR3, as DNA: TGTGCCAGCAGTGACAGGAACCAGCCCCAGCATTTT.

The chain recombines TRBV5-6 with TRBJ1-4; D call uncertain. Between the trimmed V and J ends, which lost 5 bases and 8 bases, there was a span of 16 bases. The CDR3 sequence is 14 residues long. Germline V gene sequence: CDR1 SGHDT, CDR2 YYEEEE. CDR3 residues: CASRSWALGEKLFF. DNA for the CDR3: TGTGCCAGCAGGTCGTGGGCGCTTGGCGAAAAACTGTTTTTT. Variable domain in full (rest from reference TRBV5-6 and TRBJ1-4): DAGVTQSPTHLIKTRGQQVTLRCSPKSGHDTVSWYQQALGQGPQFIFQYYEEEERQRGNFPDRFSGHQFPNYSSELNVNALLLGDSALYLCASRSWALGEKLFFGSGTQLSVL.

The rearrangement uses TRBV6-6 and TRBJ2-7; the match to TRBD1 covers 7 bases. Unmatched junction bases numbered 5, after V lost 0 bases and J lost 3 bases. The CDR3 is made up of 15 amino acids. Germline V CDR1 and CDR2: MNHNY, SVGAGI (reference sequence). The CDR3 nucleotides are TGTGCCAGCAGTTACTCCGAGTCAGGGGGCTACGAGCAGTACTTC. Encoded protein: CASSYSESGGYEQYF.

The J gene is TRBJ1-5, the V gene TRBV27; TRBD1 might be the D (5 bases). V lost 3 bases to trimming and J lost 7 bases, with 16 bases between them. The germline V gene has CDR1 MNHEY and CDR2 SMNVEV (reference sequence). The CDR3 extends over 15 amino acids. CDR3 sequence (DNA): TGTGCCAGCAGTTTCCAATGGGGGAGGGGACAGCCCCAGCATTTT. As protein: CASSFQWGRGQPQHF.

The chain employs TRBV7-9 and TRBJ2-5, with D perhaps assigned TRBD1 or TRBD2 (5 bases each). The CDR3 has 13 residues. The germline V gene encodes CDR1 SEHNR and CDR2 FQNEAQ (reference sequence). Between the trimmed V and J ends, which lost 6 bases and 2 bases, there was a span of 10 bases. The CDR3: CASSRGAQETQYF. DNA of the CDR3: TGTGCCAGCAGTCGAGGGGCTCAAGAGACCCAGTACTTC.

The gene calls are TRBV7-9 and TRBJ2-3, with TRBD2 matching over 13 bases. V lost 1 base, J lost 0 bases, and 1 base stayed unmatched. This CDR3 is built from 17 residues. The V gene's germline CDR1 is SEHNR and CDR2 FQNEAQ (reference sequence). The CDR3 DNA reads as TGTGCCAGCAGCTTAGGGGGACTAGCGGGAAGCACAGATACGCAGTATTTT. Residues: CASSLGGLAGSTDTQYF.

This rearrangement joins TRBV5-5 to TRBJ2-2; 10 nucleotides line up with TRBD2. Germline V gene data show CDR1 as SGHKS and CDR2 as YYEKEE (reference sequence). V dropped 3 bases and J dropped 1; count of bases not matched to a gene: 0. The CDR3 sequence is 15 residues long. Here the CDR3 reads CASSWTSGNTGELFF. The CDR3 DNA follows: TGTGCCAGCAGCTGGACTAGCGGGAACACCGGGGAGCTGTTTTTT.

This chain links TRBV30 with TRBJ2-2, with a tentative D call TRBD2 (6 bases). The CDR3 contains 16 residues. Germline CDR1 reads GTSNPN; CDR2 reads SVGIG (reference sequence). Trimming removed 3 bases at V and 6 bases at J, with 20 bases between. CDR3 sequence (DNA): TGTGCCTGGAGGGCCGGAGGGGCAAGATTTCCCGGGGAGCTGTTTTTT. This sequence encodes CAWRAGGARFPGELFF. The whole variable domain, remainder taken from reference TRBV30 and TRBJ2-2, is SQTIHQWPATLVQPVGSPLSLECTVEGTSNPNLYWYRQAAGRGLQLLFYSVGIGQISSEVPQNLSASRPQDRQFILSSKKLLLSDSGFYLCAWRAGGARFPGELFFGEGSRLTVL.

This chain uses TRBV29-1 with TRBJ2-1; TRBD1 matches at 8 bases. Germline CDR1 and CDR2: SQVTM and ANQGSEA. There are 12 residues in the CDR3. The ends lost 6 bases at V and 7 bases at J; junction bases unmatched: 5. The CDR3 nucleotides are TGCAGCGTCGTGACAGGGGCTAATGAGCAGTTCTTC. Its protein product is CSVVTGANEQFF.

The CDR3 nucleotides read TGTGCCAGCAGCCTGACACTAGCGGGAGCTGTCTACGAGCAGTACTTC. Protein product: CASSLTLAGAVYEQYF. The chain is built from TRBV28 and TRBJ2-7, with 11 bases aligning to TRBD2. CDR3 length: 16 amino acids. The ends lost 6 bases at V and 3 bases at J; junction bases unmatched: 10. The germline V gene encodes CDR1 MDHEN and CDR2 SYDVKM.

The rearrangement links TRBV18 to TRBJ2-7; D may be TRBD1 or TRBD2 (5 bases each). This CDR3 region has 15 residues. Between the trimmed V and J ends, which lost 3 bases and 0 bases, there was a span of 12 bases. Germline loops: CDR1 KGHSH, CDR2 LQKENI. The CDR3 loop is CASSPLGTRSYEQYF. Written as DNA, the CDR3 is TGTGCCAGCTCACCGCTAGGGACCCGCTCCTACGAGCAGTACTTC.

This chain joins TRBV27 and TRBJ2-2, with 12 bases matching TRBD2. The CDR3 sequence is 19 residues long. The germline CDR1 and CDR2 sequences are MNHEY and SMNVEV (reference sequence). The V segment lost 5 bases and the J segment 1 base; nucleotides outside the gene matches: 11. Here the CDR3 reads CASSGVLGTSGRNTGELFF. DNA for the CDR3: TGTGCCAGCAGTGGGGTTTTGGGGACTAGCGGGCGGAACACCGGGGAGCTGTTTTTT.

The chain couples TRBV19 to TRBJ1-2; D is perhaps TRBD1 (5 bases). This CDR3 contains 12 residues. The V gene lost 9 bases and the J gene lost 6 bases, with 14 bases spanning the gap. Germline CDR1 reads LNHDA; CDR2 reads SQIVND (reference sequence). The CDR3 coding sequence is TGTGCCAGCGGGACTTGGTCCAATGGCTACACCTTC. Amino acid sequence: CASGTWSNGYTF.

The CDR3 loop is CASSLRQGYQPQHF. CDR3 coding DNA: TGTGCCAGCAGTTTACGACAGGGTTATCAGCCCCAGCATTTT. The rearrangement uses TRBV28 and TRBJ1-5, with 7 bases lining up with TRBD1. Losses at the gene ends were 2 bases for V and 5 bases for J; bases not matched to a gene: 3. CDR3 length: 14 amino acids. CDR1 and CDR2 from the germline V gene are MDHEN and SYDVKM.